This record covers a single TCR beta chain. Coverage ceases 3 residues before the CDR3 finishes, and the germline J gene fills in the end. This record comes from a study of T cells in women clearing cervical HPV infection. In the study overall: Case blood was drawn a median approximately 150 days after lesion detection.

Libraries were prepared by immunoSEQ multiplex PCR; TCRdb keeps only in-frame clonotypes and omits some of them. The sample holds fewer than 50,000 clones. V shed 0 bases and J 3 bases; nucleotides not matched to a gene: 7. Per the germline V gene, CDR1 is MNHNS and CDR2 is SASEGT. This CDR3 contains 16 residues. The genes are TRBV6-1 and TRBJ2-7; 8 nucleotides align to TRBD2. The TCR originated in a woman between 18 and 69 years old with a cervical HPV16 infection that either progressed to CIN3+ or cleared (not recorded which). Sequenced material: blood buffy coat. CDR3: CASSEASGAGDYEQYF. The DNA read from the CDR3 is TGTGCCAGCAGTGAAGCTTCGGGAGCGGGAGACTACGAG.